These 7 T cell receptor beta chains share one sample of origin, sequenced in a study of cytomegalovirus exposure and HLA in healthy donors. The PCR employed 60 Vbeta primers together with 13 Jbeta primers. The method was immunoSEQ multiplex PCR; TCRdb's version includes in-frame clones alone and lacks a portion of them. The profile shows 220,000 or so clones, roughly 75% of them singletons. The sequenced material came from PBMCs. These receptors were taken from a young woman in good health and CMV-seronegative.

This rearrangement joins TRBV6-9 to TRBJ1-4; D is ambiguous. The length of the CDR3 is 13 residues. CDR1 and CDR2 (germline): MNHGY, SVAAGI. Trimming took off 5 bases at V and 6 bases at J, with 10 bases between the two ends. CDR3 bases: TGTGCCAGCAGTGAAAAGGAGCATGAAAAACTGTTTTTT. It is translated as CASSEKEHEKLFF.

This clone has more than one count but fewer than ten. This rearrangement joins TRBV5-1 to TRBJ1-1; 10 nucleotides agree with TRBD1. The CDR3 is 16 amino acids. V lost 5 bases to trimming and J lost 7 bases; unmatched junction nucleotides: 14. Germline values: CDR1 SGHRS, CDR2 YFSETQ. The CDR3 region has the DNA TGCGCCAGCAGAGAGGGGACAGGGGTGACTTCGGGTGAAGCTTTCTTT. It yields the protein CASREGTGVTSGEAFF.

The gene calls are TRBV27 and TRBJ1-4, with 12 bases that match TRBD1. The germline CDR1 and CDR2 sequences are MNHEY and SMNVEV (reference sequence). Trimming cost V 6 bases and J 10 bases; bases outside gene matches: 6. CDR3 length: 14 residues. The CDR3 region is CASRGGQGAGKLFF. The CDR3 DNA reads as TGTGCCAGCAGGGGGGGACAGGGGGCAGGAAAACTGTTTTTT.

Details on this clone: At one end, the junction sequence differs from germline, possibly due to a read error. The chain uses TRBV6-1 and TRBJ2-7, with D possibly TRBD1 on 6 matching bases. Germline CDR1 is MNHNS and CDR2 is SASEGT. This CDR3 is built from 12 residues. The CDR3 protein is CASSESSYRVHF. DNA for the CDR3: TGTGCCAGCAGTGAATCTTCTTACAGGGTGCACTTC.

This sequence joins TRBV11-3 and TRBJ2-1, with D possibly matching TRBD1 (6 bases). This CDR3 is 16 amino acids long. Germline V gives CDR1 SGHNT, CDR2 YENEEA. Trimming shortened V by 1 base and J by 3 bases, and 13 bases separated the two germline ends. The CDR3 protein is CASSLARDNLYNEQFF. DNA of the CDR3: TGTGCCAGCAGCTTAGCTCGGGACAACCTCTACAATGAGCAGTTCTTC. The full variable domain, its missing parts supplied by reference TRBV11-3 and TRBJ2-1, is EAGVVQSPRYKIIEKKQPVAFWCNPISGHNTLYWYLQNLGQGPELLIRYENEEAVDDSQLPKDRFSAERLKGVDSTLKIQPAELGDSAVYLCASSLARDNLYNEQFFGPGTRLTVL.

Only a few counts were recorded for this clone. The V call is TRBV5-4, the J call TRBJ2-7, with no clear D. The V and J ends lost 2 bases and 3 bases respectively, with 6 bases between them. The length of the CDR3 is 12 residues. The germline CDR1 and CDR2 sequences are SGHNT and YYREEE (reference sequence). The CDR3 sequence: CASSLPGYEQYF. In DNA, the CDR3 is TGTGCCAGCAGCTTACCCGGCTACGAGCAGTACTTC.

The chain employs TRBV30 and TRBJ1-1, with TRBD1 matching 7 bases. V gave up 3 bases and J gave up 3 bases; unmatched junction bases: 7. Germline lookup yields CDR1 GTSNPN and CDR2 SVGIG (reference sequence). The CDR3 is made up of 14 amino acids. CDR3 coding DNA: TGTGCCTGGAGGATAAAGACAGGGTACACTGAAGCTTTCTTT. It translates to CAWRIKTGYTEAFF.